This record concerns one T cell receptor (beta chain) sequence. Antigen specificity is unknown. The source of the sample is a study of cytotoxic CD8 clonotypes in ibrutinib-treated CLL. On the study more broadly: Following treatment for a median 12 months, range 6 to 36, response samples were then taken. Per sample, productive templates averaged approximately 260,000 and productive rearrangements averaged roughly 91,000. Overall study findings and caveats: Public clonotypes, rarely seen, contracted or held steady on treatment. Clonality was elevated at ibrutinib response and had returned toward baseline at progression.

Clones were read by immunoSEQ multiplex PCR, and TCRdb kept only the in-frame ones, dropping some. Of 300,000 to 400,000 clones in the sample, 67% were seen once. The CDR3 has 12 residues. In germline, CDR1 is SQVTM, CDR2 ANQGSEA. V shed 3 bases and J shed 5 bases, with 10 bases lying between them. The TCR originated in a human donor with chronic lymphocytic leukemia. This chain uses TRBV29-1 with TRBJ1-2; D is uncertain. Source: PBMCs, taken after 36 months of ibrutinib treatment. Here the CDR3 reads CSVEVGGYGYTF. The CDR3 region has the DNA TGCAGCGTTGAGGTCGGAGGGTATGGCTACACCTTC.